Listed here is a single T cell receptor (beta chain). Antigen: not known. Those who donated were healthy bone marrow donors. V dropped 6 bases and J dropped 3; count of bases not matched to a gene: 6. Looked up from germline, CDR1 is LGHNT and CDR2 is FRNRAP. The CDR3 totals 16 residues. The PCR made use of 60 Vbeta and 13 Jbeta primers. The repertoire was sequenced with immunoSEQ multiplex PCR; TCRdb's copy has only in-frame clones and lacks some. The listing contains 200,000 or so clones. This sample is drawn from a study of cytomegalovirus exposure and HLA in healthy donors. The overall study: An earlier analysis identified 95 million to 120 million unique TCR beta sequences in 150 million to 200 million T cells. Findings and caveats of the study: The likely explanation for a cluster of highly shared sequence variants was sequencing artifact.

What was sequenced was PBMCs. The chain joins TRBV12-5 to TRBJ2-3; 13 nucleotides line up with TRBD2. This TCR was recovered from a girl aged 2 to 9 in good health and CMV-seropositive. CDR3 sequence (DNA): TGTGCTAGTGGGAATCGGACTAGCGGGAGAACAGATACGCAGTATTTT. Translation: CASGNRTSGRTDTQYF.